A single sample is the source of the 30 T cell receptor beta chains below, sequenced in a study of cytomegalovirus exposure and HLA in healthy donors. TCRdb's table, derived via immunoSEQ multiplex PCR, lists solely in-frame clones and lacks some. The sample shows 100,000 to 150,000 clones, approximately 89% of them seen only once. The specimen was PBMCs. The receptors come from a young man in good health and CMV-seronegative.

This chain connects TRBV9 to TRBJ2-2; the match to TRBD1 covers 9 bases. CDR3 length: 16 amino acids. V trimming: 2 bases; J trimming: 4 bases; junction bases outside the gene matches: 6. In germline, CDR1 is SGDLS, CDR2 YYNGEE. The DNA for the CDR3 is TGTGCCAGCAGCGTCCCCGGGACAGGGCTCACCGGGGAGCTGTTTTTT. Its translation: CASSVPGTGLTGELFF.

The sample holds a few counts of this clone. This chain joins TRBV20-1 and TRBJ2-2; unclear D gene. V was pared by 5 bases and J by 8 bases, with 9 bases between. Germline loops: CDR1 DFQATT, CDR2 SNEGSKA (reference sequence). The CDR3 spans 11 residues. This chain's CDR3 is CSAQEVGELFF. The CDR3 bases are TGCAGTGCTCAAGAGGTGGGGGAGCTGTTTTTT.

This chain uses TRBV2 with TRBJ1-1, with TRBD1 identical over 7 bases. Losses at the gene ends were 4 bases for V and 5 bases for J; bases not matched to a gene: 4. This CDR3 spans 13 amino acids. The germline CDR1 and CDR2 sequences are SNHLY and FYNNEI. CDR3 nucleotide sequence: TGTGCCAGCAGTGGGCAGGGGGTAACTGAAGCTTTCTTT. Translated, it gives CASSGQGVTEAFF.

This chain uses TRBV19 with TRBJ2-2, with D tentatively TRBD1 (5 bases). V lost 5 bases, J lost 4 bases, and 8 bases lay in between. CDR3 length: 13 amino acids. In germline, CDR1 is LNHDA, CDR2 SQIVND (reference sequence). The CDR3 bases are TGTGCCAGTAGTTGGACAACCACCGGGGAGCTGTTTTTT. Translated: CASSWTTTGELFF.

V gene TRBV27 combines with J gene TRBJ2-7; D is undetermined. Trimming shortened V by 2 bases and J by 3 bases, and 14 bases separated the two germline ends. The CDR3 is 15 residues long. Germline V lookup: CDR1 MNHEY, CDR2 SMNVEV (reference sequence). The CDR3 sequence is CASSLTPLHRYEQYF. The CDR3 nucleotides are TGTGCCAGCAGTTTAACGCCACTCCACCGCTACGAGCAGTACTTC.

The DNA of the CDR3 is TGTGCCACCAGCGGAGGGACAGGGTTACGGACTGAAGCTTTCTTT. Translation gives CATSGGTGLRTEAFF. The chain is built from TRBV15 and TRBJ1-1, with 9 positions matching TRBD1. The CDR3 consists of 15 residues. Germline loops: CDR1 LNHNV, CDR2 YYDKDF (reference sequence). V lost 5 bases to trimming and J lost 5 bases; unmatched junction nucleotides: 9.

For the CDR3, the DNA is TGTGCCAGCAGCATACGTTACAGGGATGAGCAGTTCTTC. Translation: CASSIRYRDEQFF. The chain links TRBV5-6 to TRBJ2-1; D possibly corresponds to TRBD1 (6 bases). The CDR3 is 13 residues long. The germline V gene has CDR1 SGHDT and CDR2 YYEEEE. Between the trimmed V and J ends, which lost 4 bases and 8 bases, there was a span of 13 bases.

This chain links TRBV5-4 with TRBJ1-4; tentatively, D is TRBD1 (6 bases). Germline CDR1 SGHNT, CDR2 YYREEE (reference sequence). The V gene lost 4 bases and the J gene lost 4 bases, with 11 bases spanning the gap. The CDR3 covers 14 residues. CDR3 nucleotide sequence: TGTGCCAGCAGCCTACAGGGTTATAATGAAAAACTGTTTTTT. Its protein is CASSLQGYNEKLFF.

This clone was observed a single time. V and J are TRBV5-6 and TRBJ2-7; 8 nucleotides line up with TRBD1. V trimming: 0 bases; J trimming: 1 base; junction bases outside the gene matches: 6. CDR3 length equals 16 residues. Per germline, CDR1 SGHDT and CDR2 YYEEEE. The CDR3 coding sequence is TGTGCCAGCAGCTTGGATTGGACAGGGAATTCCTACGAGCAGTACTTC. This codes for CASSLDWTGNSYEQYF.

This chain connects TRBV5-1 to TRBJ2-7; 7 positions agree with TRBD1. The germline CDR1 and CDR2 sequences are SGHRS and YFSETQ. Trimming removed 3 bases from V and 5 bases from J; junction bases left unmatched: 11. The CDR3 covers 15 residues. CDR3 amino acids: CASSWSGDRVDEQYF. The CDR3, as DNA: TGCGCCAGCAGCTGGTCCGGAGACAGGGTCGACGAGCAGTACTTC.

CDR3 in DNA: TGTGCCAGCAGCTCGACAGGGGGGGTAGATGGCTACACCTTC. Protein: CASSSTGGVDGYTF. The gene calls are TRBV7-9 and TRBJ1-2; 9 bases align to TRBD1. This CDR3 spans 14 amino acids. Germline CDR1 is SEHNR and CDR2 is FQNEAQ (reference sequence). V shed 4 bases, J shed 6 bases, and the junction held 6 bases outside the gene matches.

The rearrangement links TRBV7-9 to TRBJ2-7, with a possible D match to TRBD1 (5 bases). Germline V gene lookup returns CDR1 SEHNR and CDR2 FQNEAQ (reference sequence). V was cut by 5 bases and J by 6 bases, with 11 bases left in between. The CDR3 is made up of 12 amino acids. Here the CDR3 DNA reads TGTGCCAGCAGCCCCCAGGGCCGCGAGCAGTACTTC. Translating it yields CASSPQGREQYF.

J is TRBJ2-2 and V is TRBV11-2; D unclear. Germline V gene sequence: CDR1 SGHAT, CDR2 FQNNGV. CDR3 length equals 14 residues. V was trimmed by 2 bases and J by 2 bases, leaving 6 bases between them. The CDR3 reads CASSLLTNTGELFF. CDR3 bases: TGTGCCAGCAGCTTACTTACAAACACCGGGGAGCTGTTTTTT.

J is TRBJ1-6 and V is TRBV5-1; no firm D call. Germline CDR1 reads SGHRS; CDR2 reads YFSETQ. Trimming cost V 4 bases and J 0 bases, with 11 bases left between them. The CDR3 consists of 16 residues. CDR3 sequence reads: CASSPRFSSYNSPLHF. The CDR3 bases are TGCGCCAGCAGCCCCCGATTTAGCTCCTATAATTCACCCCTCCACTTT.

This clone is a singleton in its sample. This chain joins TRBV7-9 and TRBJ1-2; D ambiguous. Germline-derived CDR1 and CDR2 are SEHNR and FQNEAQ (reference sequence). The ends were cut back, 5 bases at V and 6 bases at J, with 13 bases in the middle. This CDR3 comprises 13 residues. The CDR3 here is CASSPPGMDGYTF. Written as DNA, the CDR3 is TGTGCCAGCAGCCCGCCGGGGATGGATGGCTACACCTTC.

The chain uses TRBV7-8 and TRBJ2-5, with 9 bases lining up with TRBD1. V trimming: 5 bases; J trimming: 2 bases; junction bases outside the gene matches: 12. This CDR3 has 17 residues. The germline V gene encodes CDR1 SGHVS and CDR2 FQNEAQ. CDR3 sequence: CASSPGQGWVRQETQYF. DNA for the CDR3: TGTGCCAGCAGCCCCGGACAGGGGTGGGTTCGGCAAGAGACCCAGTACTTC.

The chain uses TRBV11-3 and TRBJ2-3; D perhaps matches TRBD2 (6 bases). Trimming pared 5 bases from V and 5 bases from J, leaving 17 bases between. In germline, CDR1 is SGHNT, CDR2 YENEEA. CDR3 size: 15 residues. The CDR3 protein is CASSPRGEQRDTQYF. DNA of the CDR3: TGTGCCAGCAGCCCGCGGGGCGAACAAAGAGATACGCAGTATTTT.

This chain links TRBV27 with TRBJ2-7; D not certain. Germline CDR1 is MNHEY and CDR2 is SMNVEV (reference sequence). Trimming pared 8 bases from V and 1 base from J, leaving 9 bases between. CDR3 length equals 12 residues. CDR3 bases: TGTGCCAGCGGGCTTCGATCCTACGAGCAGTACTTC. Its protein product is CASGLRSYEQYF.

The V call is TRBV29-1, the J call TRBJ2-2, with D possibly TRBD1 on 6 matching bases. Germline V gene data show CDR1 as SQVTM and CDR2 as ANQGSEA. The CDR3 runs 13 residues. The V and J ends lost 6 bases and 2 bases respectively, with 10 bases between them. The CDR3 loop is CSVEGQNTGELFF. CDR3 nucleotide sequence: TGCAGCGTCGAGGGACAAAACACCGGGGAGCTGTTTTTT.

The CDR3 region has the DNA TGTGCCAGCAGCTTCGGGACAGGGTATTATAGCAATCAGCCCCAGCATTTT. Protein product: CASSFGTGYYSNQPQHF. The chain recombines TRBV5-8 with TRBJ1-5; 9 bases line up with TRBD1. CDR1 and CDR2 (germline): SGHTS, YDEGEE. After removal of 2 bases from V and 0 bases from J, the junction contained 6 bases not matched to a gene. There are 17 residues in the CDR3.

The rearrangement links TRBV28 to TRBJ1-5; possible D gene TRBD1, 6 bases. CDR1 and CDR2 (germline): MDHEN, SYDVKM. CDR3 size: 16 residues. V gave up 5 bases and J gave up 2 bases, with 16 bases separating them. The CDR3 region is CASSPQGFYGNQPQHF. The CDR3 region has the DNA TGTGCCAGCAGTCCACAGGGATTTTATGGCAATCAGCCCCAGCATTTT.

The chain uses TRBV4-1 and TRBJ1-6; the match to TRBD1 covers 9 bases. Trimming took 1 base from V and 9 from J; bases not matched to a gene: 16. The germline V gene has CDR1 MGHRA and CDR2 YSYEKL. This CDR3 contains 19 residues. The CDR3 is CASSQVASGSGQGGSPLHF. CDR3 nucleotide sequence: TGCGCCAGCAGCCAAGTCGCTTCCGGATCGGGACAGGGAGGTTCACCCCTCCACTTT.

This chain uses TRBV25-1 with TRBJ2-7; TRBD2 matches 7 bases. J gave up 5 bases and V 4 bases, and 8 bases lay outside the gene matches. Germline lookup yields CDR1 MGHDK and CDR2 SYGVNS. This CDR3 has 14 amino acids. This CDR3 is CASSGLGRGNEQYF. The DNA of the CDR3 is TGTGCCAGCAGTGGACTGGGGAGGGGAAACGAGCAGTACTTC.

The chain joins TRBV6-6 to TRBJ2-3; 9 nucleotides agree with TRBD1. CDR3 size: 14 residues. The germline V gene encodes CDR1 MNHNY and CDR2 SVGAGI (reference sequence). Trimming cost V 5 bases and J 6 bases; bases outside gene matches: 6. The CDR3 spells CASSHRDRDDTQYF. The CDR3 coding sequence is TGTGCCAGCAGTCACCGGGACAGGGATGATACGCAGTATTTT.

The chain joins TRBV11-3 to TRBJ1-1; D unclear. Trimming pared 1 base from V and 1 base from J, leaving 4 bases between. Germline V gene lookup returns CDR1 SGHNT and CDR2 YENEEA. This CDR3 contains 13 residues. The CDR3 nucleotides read TGTGCCAGCAGCTTAGGCGGGAACACTGAAGCTTTCTTT. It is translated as CASSLGGNTEAFF.

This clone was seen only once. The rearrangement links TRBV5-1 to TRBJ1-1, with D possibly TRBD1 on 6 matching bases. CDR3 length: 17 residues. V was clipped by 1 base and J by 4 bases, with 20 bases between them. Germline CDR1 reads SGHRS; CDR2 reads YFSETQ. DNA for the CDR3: TGCGCCAGCAGCTTGTCGGGCTCCACAGGGTTGAGCACTGAAGCTTTCTTT. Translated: CASSLSGSTGLSTEAFF.

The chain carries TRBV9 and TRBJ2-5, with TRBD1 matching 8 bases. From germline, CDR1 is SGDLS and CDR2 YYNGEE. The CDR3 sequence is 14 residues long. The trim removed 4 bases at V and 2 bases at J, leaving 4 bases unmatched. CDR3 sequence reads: CASSSRQGQETQYF. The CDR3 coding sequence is TGTGCCAGCAGCTCCCGACAGGGGCAAGAGACCCAGTACTTC.

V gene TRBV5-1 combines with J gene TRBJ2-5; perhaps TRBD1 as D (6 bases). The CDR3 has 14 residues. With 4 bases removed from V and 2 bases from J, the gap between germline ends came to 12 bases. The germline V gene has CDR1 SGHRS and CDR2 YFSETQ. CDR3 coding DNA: TGCGCCAGCAGCCAGGACGGGACACAAGAGACCCAGTACTTC. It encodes CASSQDGTQETQYF.

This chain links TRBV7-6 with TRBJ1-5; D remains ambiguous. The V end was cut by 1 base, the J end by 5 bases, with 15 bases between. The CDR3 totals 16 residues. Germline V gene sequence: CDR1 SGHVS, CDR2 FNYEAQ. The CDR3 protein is CASSLGVVGRDQPQHF. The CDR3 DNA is TGTGCCAGCAGCTTAGGTGTAGTGGGGAGGGATCAGCCCCAGCATTTT.

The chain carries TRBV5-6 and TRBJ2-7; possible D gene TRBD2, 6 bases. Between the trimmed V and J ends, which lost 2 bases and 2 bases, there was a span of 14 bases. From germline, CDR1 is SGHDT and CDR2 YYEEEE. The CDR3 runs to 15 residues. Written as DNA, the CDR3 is TGTGCCAGCAGCTTAAAGCCGGGACTTCCCTACGAGCAGTACTTC. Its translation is CASSLKPGLPYEQYF.